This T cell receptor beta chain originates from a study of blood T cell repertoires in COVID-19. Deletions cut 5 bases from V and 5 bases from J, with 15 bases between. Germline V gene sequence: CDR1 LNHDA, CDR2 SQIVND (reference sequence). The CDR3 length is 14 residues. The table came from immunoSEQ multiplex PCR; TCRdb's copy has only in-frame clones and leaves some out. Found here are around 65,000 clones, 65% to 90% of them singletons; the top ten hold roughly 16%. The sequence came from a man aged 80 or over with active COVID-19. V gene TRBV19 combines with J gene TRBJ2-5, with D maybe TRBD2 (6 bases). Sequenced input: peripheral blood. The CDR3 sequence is CASSPRGAGETQYF. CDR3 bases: TGTGCCAGTAGTCCCCGGGGCGCGGGGGAGACCCAGTACTTC.